Shown below are 15 T cell receptor beta chains from a single sample sequenced in a study of CD8+CD57+ T cells in acquired aplastic anemia. TCR beta VDJ and CDR3 were profiled, and genomic DNA was the template. TCRdb ran MiXCR on the reads and lists one entry per CDR3 protein. Of about 220,000 distinct CDR3 sequences in the sample, roughly 35% were seen once. The specimen was sorted CD4+, CD8+, or CD8+CD57+ T cells (not recorded which) from PBMCs. These receptors came from a human donor in good health, serving as a control.

This sequence joins TRBV20-1 and TRBJ2-5; D might be TRBD2 (5 bases). The CDR3 is 15 residues long. Trimming shortened V by 4 bases and J by 1 base, and 16 bases separated the two germline ends. Per germline, CDR1 DFQATT and CDR2 SNEGSKA (reference sequence). CDR3 protein: CSATPYDGGQETQYF. The DNA of the CDR3 is TGCAGTGCTACCCCTTATGATGGAGGCCAAGAGACCCAGTACTTC.

There are many counts of this clonotype. The chain combines TRBV24-1 with TRBJ1-1, with 11 bases matching TRBD1. J gave up 8 bases and V 7 bases, and 5 bases lay outside the gene matches. The CDR3 runs 13 residues. Germline CDR1 reads KGHDR; CDR2 reads SFDVKD. The CDR3 DNA sequence: TGTGCCACCAGGGACAGGGGGCTACCCGAAGCTTTCTTT. This gives the protein CATRDRGLPEAFF.

The sample holds a few counts of this clonotype. Being one base from a much bigger clone, this may be a read error. The chain combines TRBV2 with TRBJ1-5, with D hard to call. This CDR3 has 14 residues. V was cut by 4 bases and J by 6 bases, with 13 bases left in between. Germline V lookup: CDR1 SNHLY, CDR2 FYNNEI. CDR3 protein: CASSVSRVCQPQHF. As DNA, the CDR3 is TGTGCCAGCAGTGTTTCGAGGGTCTGTCAGCCCCAGCATTTT.

This clonotype was found a few times. The chain is built from TRBV11-1 and TRBJ2-5; 15 nucleotides line up with TRBD2. The CDR3 is 19 residues long. V lost 5 bases, J lost 1 base, and 11 bases stayed unmatched. CDR1 and CDR2 (germline): SGHAT, FQDESV (reference sequence). Written as DNA, the CDR3 is TGTGCCAGCAGCCGTTGGGGACTAGCGGGGGGAAGGGGCCAAGAGACCCAGTACTTC. Protein: CASSRWGLAGGRGQETQYF.

The chain recombines TRBV4-2 with TRBJ2-1, with 11 bases fitting TRBD2. Unmatched junction bases numbered 5, after V lost 1 base and J lost 3 bases. This CDR3 spans 17 amino acids. Germline CDR1 is LGHNA and CDR2 is YNFKEQ. The CDR3 loop is CASSQVELAGDYNEQFF. Written as DNA, the CDR3 is TGTGCCAGCAGCCAAGTGGAACTAGCGGGGGACTACAATGAGCAGTTCTTC.

The chain carries TRBV6-1 and TRBJ2-7; D possibly uses TRBD1 or TRBD2 (5 bases each). The CDR3 runs to 15 residues. Per the germline V gene, CDR1 is MNHNS and CDR2 is SASEGT. The V gene lost 6 bases and the J gene lost 4 bases, with 19 bases spanning the gap. The DNA of the CDR3 is TGTGCCAGCAGGGGATCGGGGCCGTCGGGTTACGAGCAGTACTTC. Residues: CASRGSGPSGYEQYF.

The J gene is TRBJ1-3, the V gene TRBV10-3; D uncertain. Trimming took off 6 bases at V and 2 bases at J, with 20 bases between the two ends. The CDR3 is made up of 17 amino acids. Germline lookup yields CDR1 ENHRY and CDR2 SYGVKD. DNA of the CDR3: TGTGCCATCAGCTCCGGTCGGGGTTTAATGACTGGAAACACCATATATTTT. Translation: CAISSGRGLMTGNTIYF.

Of note for this clonotype: This may be a read error: a much more frequent sequence differs by one nucleotide. CDR3 protein: CSAQKRDVPQGGTQYF. In nucleotides, the CDR3 is TGCAGTGCTCAAAAAAGGGACGTCCCGCAGGGAGGGACCCAGTACTTC. The chain is built from TRBV20-1 and TRBJ2-5; maybe TRBD2 (6 bases). Trimming stripped 5 bases from V and 7 bases from J, with 26 bases between. This CDR3 is built from 16 residues. Germline V gene lookup returns CDR1 DFQATT and CDR2 SNEGSKA (reference sequence).

This clonotype has a handful of counts. The germline gene is not matched at one end of the junction; a read error may be the cause. This chain uses TRBV11-2 with TRBJ1-1, with unresolved D. CDR3 length: 13 residues. The germline V gene has CDR1 SGHAT and CDR2 FQNNGV. The CDR3 protein is CAGSFNRETEAFF. CDR3 sequence (DNA): TGTGCCGGCAGCTTCAATAGGGAGACTGAAGCTTTCTTT.

This chain connects TRBV11-2 to TRBJ2-7; TRBD2 matches 7 bases. J was trimmed by 5 bases and V by 2 bases; bases with no gene match: 18. Germline lookup yields CDR1 SGHAT and CDR2 FQNNGV. The CDR3 is 18 residues long. This CDR3 is CASSLKAPRRERRNEQYF. The CDR3 coding sequence is TGTGCCAGCAGCTTAAAGGCCCCCAGGCGGGAGCGTAGGAACGAGCAGTACTTC.

This chain connects TRBV11-2 to TRBJ1-3, with D possibly matching TRBD1 (6 bases). The ends were cut back, 3 bases at V and 2 bases at J, with 11 bases in the middle. Germline values: CDR1 SGHAT, CDR2 FQNNGV. This CDR3 has 15 residues. CDR3 amino acids: CASSFQQGPGNTIYF. DNA for the CDR3: TGTGCCAGCAGCTTTCAACAGGGTCCTGGAAACACCATATATTTT. The full variable domain, in which reference TRBV11-2 and TRBJ1-3 provide the parts outside the CDR3, is EAGVAQSPRYKIIEKRQSVAFWCNPISGHATLYWYQQILGQGPKLLIQFQNNGVVDDSQLPKDRFSAERLKGVDSTLKIQPAKLEDSAVYLCASSFQQGPGNTIYFGEGSWLTVV.

This clonotype was seen repeatedly, ten times or more. The rearrangement joins TRBV7-2 to TRBJ1-3; D call uncertain. This CDR3 is 14 amino acids long. Germline assignment: CDR1 SGHTA and CDR2 FQGNSA. The V end was cut by 3 bases, the J end by 7 bases, with 13 bases between. The CDR3 DNA reads TGTGCCAGCAGCTTTATGGGTGAAGGGAACACCATATATTTT. This gives the protein CASSFMGEGNTIYF. The full variable domain, in which reference TRBV7-2 and TRBJ1-3 provide the parts outside the CDR3, is GAGVSQSPSNKVTEKGKDVELRCDPISGHTALYWYRQSLGQGLEFLIYFQGNSAPDKSGLPSDRFSAERTGGSVSTLTIQRTQQEDSAVYLCASSFMGEGNTIYFGEGSWLTVV.

About this clonotype itself: The junction and the germline gene differ at one end; a read error may be behind it. The chain combines TRBV24-1 with TRBJ1-3; D is perhaps TRBD1 (5 bases). CDR1 is KGHDR and CDR2 is SFDVKD in the germline V gene. The CDR3 sequence is 17 residues long. CDR3 region: CASSDPGRERSGNTIYF. The CDR3 DNA follows: TGTGCCAGCAGTGATCCAGGGAGGGAGAGGAGTGGAAACACCATATATTTT.

The chain is built from TRBV29-1 and TRBJ2-1, with 8 nucleotides matching TRBD2. CDR1 SQVTM and CDR2 ANQGSEA come from the germline V gene. The CDR3 has 15 residues. J gave up 0 bases and V 2 bases, and 3 bases lay outside the gene matches. For the CDR3, the DNA is TGCAGCGTTGAACTAGCGGGCCACTCCTACAATGAGCAGTTCTTC. Amino acid sequence: CSVELAGHSYNEQFF.

This clonotype was observed at least ten times. V is TRBV19 and J is TRBJ2-5, with 7 bases fitting TRBD2. Germline lookup yields CDR1 LNHDA and CDR2 SQIVND (reference sequence). The CDR3 covers 15 residues. After removal of 5 bases from V and 1 base from J, the junction contained 7 bases not matched to a gene. The CDR3 reads CASSQRTSLQETQYF. For the CDR3, the DNA is TGTGCCAGTAGTCAAAGGACTAGTCTCCAAGAGACCCAGTACTTC.